This TCR beta chain was documented in a study of early T cells in non-severe SARS-CoV-2 infection. Study information: Sequenced bulk RNA came from whole blood that was unsorted, and chains were unpaired.

There are 13 residues in the CDR3. Germline V lookup: CDR1 MNHEY, CDR2 SVGAGI. The germline V and J ends were trimmed by 6 bases and 5 bases, with 10 bases remaining between them. This clonotype was detected many times. Its specificity is unknown. Researchers attached unique molecular identifiers to individual cDNA molecules. Each CDR3 protein gets one entry after TCRdb re-called the 5' RACE reads with MiXCR. Among around 59,000 distinct CDR3 sequences, 8.5% to 10% were seen once, and the ten largest hold 15% to 20%. General study findings and limits: Comparison of clonotypes with VDJdb favored anti-spike CD8 responses while missing private and CD4 specificities.

The rearrangement joins TRBV6-5 to TRBJ2-2; D possibly matches TRBD1 or TRBD2 (5 bases each). This TCR derives from an adult who was a healthcare worker with PCR-confirmed SARS-CoV-2 infection or an uninfected control (not recorded which). The material sequenced was whole blood. The CDR3 loop is CASSREGTGELFF. The CDR3 DNA follows: TGTGCCAGCAGCCGTGAGGGGACCGGGGAGCTGTTTTTT.